Following are 23 T cell receptor beta chains from one sample sequenced in a study of T cell repertoires in cytomegalovirus infection. TCRdb re-derived calls from the reads in MiXCR, one entry per CDR3 protein. The sample contains hundreds of thousands of distinct CDR3 sequences, 8% to 10% of which appear only once. Sequenced: PBMCs. All receptors derive from a human donor in good health (CMV status not recorded). Some clones in this sample may be carry-over from other donors' samples.

This clonotype occurred a few times. V usage is TRBV6-1 and J usage is TRBJ2-4, with TRBD1 matching over 9 bases. J gave up 6 bases and V 3 bases, and 3 bases lay outside the gene matches. This CDR3 comprises 14 residues. Germline lookup yields CDR1 MNHNS and CDR2 SASEGT. The CDR3 DNA is TGTGCCAGCAGTGAGGCGACAGGGGGAAACATTCAGTACTTC. Protein product: CASSEATGGNIQYF.

The chain uses TRBV7-6 and TRBJ2-2; a possible D gene is TRBD2 (6 bases). Germline V gene data show CDR1 as SGHVS and CDR2 as FNYEAQ. Trimming cost V 0 bases and J 7 bases, with 12 bases left between them. The length of the CDR3 is 15 residues. CDR3 in amino acids: CASSLATGGIGELFF. In nucleotides, the CDR3 is TGTGCCAGCAGCTTAGCCACCGGGGGAATCGGGGAGCTGTTTTTT.

At least ten counts were recorded for this clonotype. J is TRBJ2-5 and V is TRBV12-3 or TRBV12-4, with TRBD1 matching 10 bases. V was clipped by 4 bases and J by 5 bases; unmatched bases: 10. CDR3 length equals 16 residues. The CDR3 DNA follows: TGTGCCAGCAGTTATTACCGGGACAGGGGATATGAGACCCAGTACTTC. This translates into CASSYYRDRGYETQYF.

This chain connects TRBV20-1 to TRBJ1-1, with D possibly being TRBD1 (6 bases). The CDR3 runs to 11 residues. Trimming cost V 6 bases and J 10 bases, with 15 bases left between them. Germline V gene data show CDR1 as DFQATT and CDR2 as SNEGSKA (reference sequence). CDR3 in amino acids: CSAFKGEIAFF. In DNA form, the CDR3 reads TGCAGTGCATTCAAGGGGGAGATAGCTTTCTTT.

Many counts were recorded for this clonotype. The chain combines TRBV7-2 with TRBJ1-4; D not certain. CDR3 length: 13 amino acids. Deletions cut 2 bases from V and 4 bases from J, with 5 bases between. The germline V gene encodes CDR1 SGHTA and CDR2 FQGNSA. CDR3 in amino acids: CASSLSINEKLFF. DNA of the CDR3: TGTGCCAGCAGCTTAAGCATTAATGAAAAACTGTTTTTT. Filled out from reference TRBV7-2 and TRBJ1-4, the complete variable domain reads GAGVSQSPSNKVTEKGKDVELRCDPISGHTALYWYRQSLGQGLEFLIYFQGNSAPDKSGLPSDRFSAERTGGSVSTLTIQRTQQEDSAVYLCASSLSINEKLFFGSGTQLSVL.

This clonotype occurred many times. This sequence joins TRBV4-3 and TRBJ1-6, with D perhaps TRBD1 (5 bases). Trimming pared 5 bases from V and 8 bases from J, leaving 10 bases between. Germline V gene lookup returns CDR1 LGHNA and CDR2 YSLEER. The CDR3 consists of 13 residues. CDR3 in DNA: TGCGCCAGCAGCGTTTCCAGGGATTCACCCCTCCACTTT. Amino acid sequence: CASSVSRDSPLHF.

There are many counts of this clonotype. J is TRBJ2-7 and V is TRBV7-2; 9 bases map to TRBD2. This CDR3 has 14 residues. CDR1 is SGHTA, CDR2 FQGNSA, per germline. With 5 bases clipped from V and 6 bases from J, the junction kept 8 bases outside the gene matches. DNA for the CDR3: TGTGCCAGCAGCCCGTTAGCGGGAGCCGCCGAGCAGTACTTC. Translation gives CASSPLAGAAEQYF.

This rearrangement joins TRBV4-1 to TRBJ1-2; 7 bases are a match to TRBD1. The CDR3 runs to 15 residues. Germline assignment: CDR1 MGHRA and CDR2 YSYEKL. J gave up 4 bases and V 0 bases, and 5 bases lay outside the gene matches. CDR3 residues: CASSQDGQEFYGYTF. As DNA, the CDR3 is TGCGCCAGCAGCCAAGATGGACAGGAGTTCTATGGCTACACCTTC.

The chain carries TRBV4-1 and TRBJ2-1, with 10 bases matching TRBD1. The junction had 10 bases not matched to a gene; V was cut back by 1 base and J by 4 bases. Looked up from germline, CDR1 is MGHRA and CDR2 is YSYEKL. The CDR3 is 18 residues long. The CDR3 DNA reads as TGCGCCAGCAGCCAAGTACGGGACAGGGGCCACAAATACAATGAGCAGTTCTTC. Amino acids: CASSQVRDRGHKYNEQFF.

This clonotype was counted between two and nine times. V usage is TRBV20-1 and J usage is TRBJ1-2; 9 nucleotides match TRBD1. Germline CDR1 is DFQATT and CDR2 is SNEGSKA (reference sequence). The CDR3 extends over 14 amino acids. V lost 4 bases to trimming and J lost 5 bases; unmatched junction nucleotides: 8. The CDR3 region is CSATTGGRGYGYTF. The CDR3 DNA sequence: TGCAGTGCTACCACAGGGGGCCGGGGGTATGGCTACACCTTC.

This clonotype was counted between two and nine times. This rearrangement joins TRBV19 to TRBJ1-1; D is unclear. Per germline, CDR1 LNHDA and CDR2 SQIVND (reference sequence). The length of the CDR3 is 14 residues. V lost 1 base and J 5 bases, leaving 11 bases between the germline ends. The CDR3 sequence: CASSIAEGRTEAFF. CDR3 coding DNA: TGTGCCAGTAGTATAGCTGAAGGGAGGACTGAAGCTTTCTTT.

This clonotype showed up just a few times. The chain uses TRBV7-2 and TRBJ2-5; D possibly corresponds to TRBD1 (5 bases). Trimming removed 5 bases from V and 3 bases from J, with 13 bases in between. This CDR3 is 14 amino acids long. CDR1 and CDR2 (germline): SGHTA, FQGNSA. The CDR3 spells CASSRQSREETQYF. The CDR3 bases are TGTGCCAGCAGCCGCCAAAGCAGGGAAGAGACCCAGTACTTC.

There are a few counts of this clonotype. This rearrangement joins TRBV7-2 to TRBJ1-5; D uncertain. Germline CDR1 SGHTA, CDR2 FQGNSA. The length of the CDR3 is 15 residues. The V and J ends lost 3 bases and 1 base respectively, with 10 bases between them. The CDR3 DNA is TGTGCCAGCAGCTTCTCATTGCAGAGCAATCAGCCCCAGCATTTT. Translating gives CASSFSLQSNQPQHF.

J is TRBJ2-7 and V is TRBV10-2; D unresolved. From germline, CDR1 is WSHSY and CDR2 SAAADI. This CDR3 comprises 15 residues. Trimming shortened V by 10 bases and J by 0 bases, and 19 bases separated the two germline ends. The CDR3 loop reads CATYGEAPSSYEQYF. The CDR3 bases are TGCGCCACCTATGGGGAAGCTCCCAGCTCCTACGAGCAGTACTTC.

The J gene is TRBJ1-1, the V gene TRBV6-2 or TRBV6-3; a weak D match, TRBD1 (5 bases). The ends were cut back, 7 bases at V and 1 base at J, with 19 bases in the middle. Looked up from germline, CDR1 is MNHEY and CDR2 is SVGEGT. The CDR3 is 16 amino acids. The DNA of the CDR3 is TGTGCCAGCACCTTTACAACGGGACCGAGGAACACTGAAGCTTTCTTT. Its translation: CASTFTTGPRNTEAFF.

The chain uses TRBV14 and TRBJ2-7; either TRBD1 or TRBD2 may fit D (5 bases each). The germline V and J ends were trimmed by 5 bases and 4 bases, with 15 bases remaining between them. The CDR3 loop spans 14 amino acids. Per germline, CDR1 SGHDN and CDR2 FVKESK. The CDR3 DNA follows: TGTGCCAGCAGCATTATGGGACGGAGATACGAGCAGTACTTC. This translates into CASSIMGRRYEQYF.

This chain connects TRBV27 to TRBJ2-1; 7 bases agree with TRBD1. V lost 0 bases, J lost 4 bases, and 6 bases stayed unmatched. The length of the CDR3 is 16 residues. The V gene's germline CDR1 is MNHEY and CDR2 SMNVEV (reference sequence). CDR3 region: CASSLSIGTVYNEQFF. For the CDR3, the DNA is TGTGCCAGCAGTTTATCGATCGGGACAGTATACAATGAGCAGTTCTTC.

This clonotype showed up just a few times. The chain has TRBV28 and TRBJ1-2; tentative D call: TRBD1 (6 bases). Germline V lookup: CDR1 MDHEN, CDR2 SYDVKM. V was trimmed by 5 bases and J by 4 bases, leaving 11 bases between them. This CDR3 is built from 13 residues. This chain's CDR3 is CASSQGMGYGYTF. The CDR3 bases are TGTGCCAGCAGTCAGGGGATGGGCTATGGCTACACCTTC.

In this sample, this clonotype turned up many times. This chain connects TRBV3-1 to TRBJ2-2; D possibly corresponds to TRBD1 (6 bases). The CDR3 runs 15 residues. V lost 4 bases, J lost 4 bases, and 13 bases lay in between. From germline, CDR1 is LGHDT and CDR2 YNNKEL (reference sequence). Here the CDR3 DNA reads TGTGCCAGCAGCCCCAGGGGACAACCCACCGGGGAGCTGTTTTTT. Translation: CASSPRGQPTGELFF.

The chain recombines TRBV7-9 with TRBJ1-5; 7 bases are shared with TRBD1. J gave up 12 bases and V 4 bases, and 3 bases lay outside the gene matches. The CDR3 has 11 residues. The germline V gene has CDR1 SEHNR and CDR2 FQNEAQ (reference sequence). The CDR3 region has the DNA TGTGCCAGCAGCTCCGGGACAGTCCAGCATTTT. This codes for CASSSGTVQHF.

The sample holds a few counts of this clonotype. The chain couples TRBV27 to TRBJ1-5, with D hard to call. V was pared by 3 bases and J by 5 bases, with 8 bases between. The germline V gene has CDR1 MNHEY and CDR2 SMNVEV (reference sequence). This CDR3 contains 13 residues. The CDR3 DNA reads as TGTGCCAGCAGTTTTTATGTGGATCAGCCCCAGCATTTT. The encoded protein is CASSFYVDQPQHF.

The chain joins TRBV28 to TRBJ2-7, with TRBD2 matching over 7 bases. V lost 5 bases to trimming and J lost 7 bases; unmatched junction nucleotides: 11. The CDR3 has 14 amino acids. Germline V CDR1 and CDR2: MDHEN, SYDVKM. The CDR3 sequence: CASSRLAGSSEQYF. The CDR3, as DNA: TGTGCCAGCAGTCGATTAGCGGGCTCTTCAGAGCAGTACTTC.

This clonotype was observed many times. V and J are TRBV27 and TRBJ2-4, with a tentative D call TRBD2 (6 bases). CDR1 MNHEY and CDR2 SMNVEV come from the germline V gene (reference sequence). The CDR3 sequence is 13 residues long. V lost 2 bases to trimming and J lost 10 bases, with 12 bases between them. The CDR3 is CASSLGGGRIQYF. The DNA for the CDR3 is TGTGCCAGCAGTTTAGGTGGAGGGCGTATTCAGTACTTC.